Listed below are T cell receptor beta chains from one sample, sequenced in a study of shared clonotypes between healthy human individuals. Method: immunoSEQ multiplex PCR; TCRdb's copy keeps in-frame clones and lacks some. This sample has about 1.5 million clones, with over 95% found just once. The specimen was naive CD4+ T cells sorted from blood. These TCRs come from a man under 40 in good health. Both conserved end residues are part of each CDR3. A D gene is named only where the DNA matches it firmly. Clone size is stated in some rows and not others, as once, few, many or a class when expanded.

V gene,CDR3 length,J gene,D gene,clone size,CDR3 protein,CDR3 DNA
TRBV5-1,16,TRBJ1-1,.,.,CASSPGGREGDTEAFF,TGCGCCAGCAGCCCTGGAGGCAGAGAAGGGGACACTGAAGCTTTCTTT
TRBV6-1,10,TRBJ1-4,.,.,CASADEKLFF,TGTGCCAGCGCCGATGAAAAACTGTTTTTT
TRBV6-5,15,TRBJ2-3,.,.,CASSPSGSGTDTQYF,TGTGCCAGCAGCCCATCCGGATCTGGCACAGATACGCAGTATTTT
TRBV28,14,TRBJ1-2,.,.,CASSSGREGYGYTF,TGTGCCAGCAGTTCAGGCCGCGAGGGCTATGGCTACACCTTC
TRBV5-1,13,TRBJ1-2,.,.,CASSRDLKYGYTF,TGCGCCAGCAGCAGGGACCTAAAGTATGGCTACACCTTC
TRBV5-6,18,TRBJ2-1,.,once,CASSQHEKEGWAYNEQFF,TGTGCCAGCAGCCAACACGAGAAGGAGGGATGGGCCTACAATGAGCAGTTCTTC
TRBV9,15,TRBJ2-1,.,.,CASSPLSGSYNEQFF,TGTGCCAGCAGCCCTTTGAGCGGATCATACAATGAGCAGTTCTTC
TRBV5-1,13,TRBJ1-2,.,once,CASSLAGLDSHTF,TGCGCCAGCAGCTTGGCCGGGCTAGATTCCCACACCTTC
TRBV27,13,TRBJ1-2,.,.,CASRSHRGEGYTF,TGTGCCAGCCGCTCCCATCGGGGGGAGGGCTACACCTTC
TRBV5-1,13,TRBJ2-5,.,.,CASSFGAEETQYF,TGCGCCAGCAGCTTTGGAGCGGAAGAGACCCAGTACTTC